This entry features one T cell receptor (beta chain) sequence. Its antigen target is currently unknown. Nothing much larger sits one base from this clone, and base qualities are not available. The data stem from a study of blood T cell repertoires in COVID-19 (dated by TCRdb to the early 2020s). A note on the overall study: Collaborator samples came from the United States, Italy and Spain and covered acute and convalescent phases of COVID-19. A freely available public database, intended as a resource for researchers studying the immune response to SARS-CoV-2, is where the repertoires were released. Where available, HLA class I and class II types were obtained from metadata supplied by the sample provider rather than from assay-based typing. The sample metadata nearly always contained a de-identified subject ID, COVID-19 status, age in years and sex. The prospective study material was composed of cDNA or gDNA derived from T cells, B-cell-depleted T cells, or PBMCs. Samples were obtained from the ongoing ImmuneRACE study (first 160 participants) and from 1,000 to 1,500 subjects provided by 6 global collaborators. The dataset comprised deeply sampled blood TCRbeta repertoires from subjects exposed to, actively infected with, or recovered from COVID-19. Broader findings and caveats from the paper: The amount of clinical and demographic metadata varied by source and participant and was provided uncurated.

The immunoSEQ Assay, a bias-controlled multiplex PCR, was used to amplify TCRbeta CDR3 regions from genomic DNA. The authors' analysis ran thus. The number of nucleated cells in each sample was estimated from the amplification of reference gene primers within the assay. To quantify the absolute abundance of each unique TCRbeta CDR3 rearrangement, sequence reads were collapsed and filtered. Productive Simpson clonality was computed per sample as the square root of Simpson's diversity index over productive rearrangements. TCRdb took over this immuneACCESS table, retaining in-frame rearrangements with V and J assigned. Such tables are incomplete; in checked studies, under half of the missing clones stem from an unresolved V gene, and the remainder is unexplained. The DNA gave D and trimming, while V, J and clone size come from that table. This sample has over 120,000 clones in its table, and roughly 78% of those were observed once. The ten largest make up about 6% of the sample.

Participants in the prospective study were enrolled through a virtual design, were aged 18 to 89 years, and lived in roughly 24 United States geographic areas. In the prospective study, cohorts were assigned on the basis of participant-reported clinical history obtained from a screening survey and a study questionnaire. Recovered participants in ImmuneRACE Cohort 3 were defined by two consecutive negative NP/OP PCR tests, clearance by a healthcare professional, or resolution of symptoms. Mobile phlebotomists in the prospective study collected whole blood, serum and a nasopharyngeal or oropharyngeal swab from every participant. Participants in the prospective study had the option to provide additional blood draws and questionnaires over a roughly 2-month period. Before DNA extraction, blood samples from the prospective study were shipped at room temperature or frozen. The clonotype comes from a woman aged 45-60 years who had recovered from COVID-19. The sample was PBMCs or T cells enriched from blood (not recorded which).

The CDR3 has the sequence CASGRFGQDEKLFF. The nucleotide sequence reads as follows: TGTGCCAGCGGCAGATTTGGACAGGATGAAAAACTGTTTTTT. The rearrangement combines TRBV2 with TRBJ1-4; 7 of the junction bases match TRBD1. Including cysteine and phenylalanine, the CDR3 has 14 amino acids. The read is trimmed to its CDR3 DNA, 42 bases read in frame from base 1. Looking up the germline V gene yields CDR1 SNHLY and CDR2 FYNNEI. V has 8 bases trimmed and J has 6 bases trimmed; junction bases matching no gene number 9. This CDR3, with the reference TRBV2 and TRBJ1-4 proteins standing in past its ends, gives the full variable domain EPEVTQTPSHQVTQMGQEVILRCVPISNHLYFYWYRQILGQKVEFLVSFYNNEISEKSEIFDDQFSVERPDGSNFTLKIRSTKLEDSAMYFCASGRFGQDEKLFFGSGTQLSVL.